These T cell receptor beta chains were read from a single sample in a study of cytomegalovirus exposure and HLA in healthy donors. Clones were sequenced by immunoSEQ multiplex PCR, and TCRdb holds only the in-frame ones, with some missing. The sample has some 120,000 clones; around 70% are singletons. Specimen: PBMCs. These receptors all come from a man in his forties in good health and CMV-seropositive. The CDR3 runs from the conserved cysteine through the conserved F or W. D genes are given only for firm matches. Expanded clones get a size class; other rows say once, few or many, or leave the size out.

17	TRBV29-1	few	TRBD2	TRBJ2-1	CSVEDPASGSSYNEQFF	TGCAGCGTTGAAGATCCGGCTAGCGGGAGCTCCTACAATGAGCAGTTCTTC
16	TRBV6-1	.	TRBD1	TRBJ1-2	CASSEGRDRRLYGYTF	TGTGCCAGCAGTGAAGGGCGGGACAGGCGCCTCTATGGCTACACCTTC
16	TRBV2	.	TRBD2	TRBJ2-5	CASIPGGRGAQETQYF	TGTGCCAGCATTCCGGGTGGGCGGGGGGCCCAAGAGACCCAGTACTTC
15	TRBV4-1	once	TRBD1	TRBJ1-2	CASSQGQGAFYGYTF	TGCGCCAGCAGTCAAGGACAGGGGGCATTCTATGGCTACACCTTC
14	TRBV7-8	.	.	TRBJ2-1	CASSPHRVGNEQFF	TGTGCCAGCAGCCCTCACAGGGTAGGTAATGAGCAGTTCTTC
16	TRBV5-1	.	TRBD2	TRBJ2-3	CASSVRLAGGTDTQYF	TGCGCCAGCAGCGTTCGATTAGCGGGGGGCACAGATACGCAGTATTTT
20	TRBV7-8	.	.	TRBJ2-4	CASSHAGRGRIPLAKNIQYF	TGTGCCAGCAGCCATGCGGGCAGGGGGAGGATTCCACTAGCCAAAAACATTCAGTACTTC
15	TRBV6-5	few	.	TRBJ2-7	CASSYDEAGLGEQYF	TGTGCCAGCAGTTACGACGAGGCAGGACTTGGGGAGCAGTACTTC
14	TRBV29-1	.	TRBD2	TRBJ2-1	CSVDASGIYNEQFF	TGCAGCGTTGACGCTAGCGGGATTTACAATGAGCAGTTCTTC
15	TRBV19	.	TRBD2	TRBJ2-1	CASSIPGGPRIEQFF	TGTGCCAGTAGTATTCCGGGAGGGCCGCGGATTGAGCAGTTCTTC
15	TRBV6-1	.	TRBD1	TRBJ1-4	CASSDQQGLGEKLFF	TGTGCCAGCAGTGACCAACAGGGGCTTGGTGAAAAACTGTTTTTT
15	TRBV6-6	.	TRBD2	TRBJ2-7	CASSYAGREGPEQYF	TGTGCCAGCAGTTACGCGGGGCGGGAGGGCCCCGAGCAGTACTTC
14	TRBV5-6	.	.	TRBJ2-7	CASSQDSGVDEQYF	TGTGCCAGCAGCCAGGACAGTGGGGTGGACGAGCAGTACTTC
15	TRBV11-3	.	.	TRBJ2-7	CASSAGGLSSYEQYF	TGTGCCAGCAGCGCCGGGGGTTTGAGCTCCTACGAGCAGTACTTC
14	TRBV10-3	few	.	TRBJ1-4	CAISPGTSVEKLFF	TGTGCCATCAGCCCCGGGACTTCAGTTGAAAAACTGTTTTTT
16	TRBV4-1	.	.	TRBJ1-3	CASSPSRGARGNTIYF	TGCGCCAGCAGCCCATCGCGGGGGGCGCGTGGAAACACCATATATTTT
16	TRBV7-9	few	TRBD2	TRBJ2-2	CASSLDDGGAGGELFF	TGTGCCAGCAGCTTAGACGACGGGGGGGCCGGCGGGGAGCTGTTTTTT
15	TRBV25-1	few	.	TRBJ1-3	CASSPTGVSGNTIYF	TGTGCCAGCAGCCCTACAGGCGTCTCTGGAAACACCATATATTTT
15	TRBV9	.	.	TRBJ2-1	CASTVGTQTYNEQFF	TGTGCCAGCACGGTCGGGACACAGACTTACAATGAGCAGTTCTTC
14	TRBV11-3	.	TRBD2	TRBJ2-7	CASSLYSGSYEQYF	TGTGCCAGCAGCTTGTATAGCGGGAGCTACGAGCAGTACTTC
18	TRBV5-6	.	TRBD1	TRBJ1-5	CASSSRDRVLYSNQPQHF	TGTGCCAGCAGCTCTCGGGACAGGGTCCTATATAGCAATCAGCCCCAGCATTTT
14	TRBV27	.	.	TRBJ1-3	CASSLVGGGNTIYF	TGTGCCAGCAGTTTAGTCGGGGGAGGAAACACCATATATTTT
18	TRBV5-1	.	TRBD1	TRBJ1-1	CASSLVTGGVGRGTEAFF	TGCGCCAGCAGCTTGGTGACAGGGGGCGTGGGTCGGGGGACTGAAGCTTTCTTT
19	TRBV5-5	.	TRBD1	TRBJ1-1	CASSRLFRDRVIGNTEAFF	TGTGCCAGCAGCCGTCTTTTCCGGGACAGGGTAATTGGGAACACTGAAGCTTTCTTT
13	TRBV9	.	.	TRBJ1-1	CASSVAVGGEAFF	TGTGCCAGCAGCGTAGCAGTGGGGGGTGAAGCTTTCTTT
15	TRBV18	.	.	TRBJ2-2	CASSPEVSNTGELFF	TGTGCCAGCTCACCAGAGGTCTCGAACACCGGGGAGCTGTTTTTT
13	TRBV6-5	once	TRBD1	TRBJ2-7	CASRPGQDDEQYF	TGTGCCAGCAGACCCGGACAGGACGACGAGCAGTACTTC
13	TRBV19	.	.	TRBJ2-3	CASRYEGTDTQYF	TGTGCCAGTAGGTACGAGGGAACAGATACGCAGTATTTT
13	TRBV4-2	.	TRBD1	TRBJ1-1	CASSLIQGAEAFF	TGTGCCAGCAGCCTAATCCAGGGGGCTGAAGCTTTCTTT
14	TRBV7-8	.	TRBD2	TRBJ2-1	CASSPRTSGIEQFF	TGTGCCAGCAGTCCTAGGACTAGCGGGATCGAGCAGTTCTTC
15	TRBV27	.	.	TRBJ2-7	CASSMRGHSSYEQYF	TGTGCCAGCAGTATGCGGGGGCACAGCTCCTACGAGCAGTACTTC
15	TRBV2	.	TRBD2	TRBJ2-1	CASSELAGGHNEQFF	TGTGCCAGCAGTGAGCTAGCGGGGGGGCATAATGAGCAGTTCTTC
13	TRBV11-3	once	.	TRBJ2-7	CASSFRLEDEQYF	TGTGCCAGCAGCTTCCGACTAGAGGACGAGCAGTACTTC
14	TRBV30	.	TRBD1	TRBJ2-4	CAWSPTGGRDIQYF	TGTGCCTGGAGTCCCACAGGGGGACGGGACATTCAGTACTTC